These 3 T cell receptor beta chains were all obtained from the same sample, sequenced in a study of T cell changes during pregnancy in multiple sclerosis. Sequencing used immunoSEQ multiplex PCR; TCRdb keeps in-frame clones, though not all of them. The sample carries 40,000 to 55,000 clones, about 92% recorded once. The sample in question was CD4+ T cells from peripheral blood mononuclear cells, obtained in the third trimester of pregnancy. The receptors derive from a female donor with multiple sclerosis, enrolled in a pregnancy study.

The chain links TRBV4-2 to TRBJ2-7, with 9 bases that match TRBD2. The CDR3 loop spans 16 amino acids. Germline V gene sequence: CDR1 LGHNA, CDR2 YNFKEQ. Germline trimming cut 0 bases from V and 4 bases from J; bases unmatched to any gene: 7. CDR3: CASSQDGSGGHYEQYF. The CDR3 DNA reads TGTGCCAGCAGCCAAGATGGCAGCGGGGGGCATTACGAGCAGTACTTC.

The chain uses TRBV5-8 and TRBJ2-7, with D unclear. CDR1 and CDR2 from the germline V gene are SGHTS and YDEGEE. This CDR3 is built from 12 residues. V was clipped by 1 base and J by 2 bases, with 4 bases between them. In DNA, the CDR3 is TGTGCCAGCAGCTTGACGGCCTACGAGCAGTACTTC. Translating gives CASSLTAYEQYF.

Only a few counts were recorded for this clone. J is TRBJ2-5 and V is TRBV7-2; no reliable D call. The germline gives CDR1 SGHTA, CDR2 FQGNSA. V was cut by 3 bases and J by 2 bases, with 4 bases left in between. This CDR3 is 12 amino acids long. CDR3 region: CASSFQQETQYF. The CDR3 DNA reads as TGTGCCAGCAGCTTCCAGCAAGAGACCCAGTACTTC.